These T cell receptor beta chains were read from a single sample in a study of cytomegalovirus exposure and HLA in healthy donors. Method: immunoSEQ multiplex PCR; TCRdb's copy keeps in-frame clones and lacks some. The data contain about 150,000 clones, about 79% of them seen just once; the ten biggest clones take up 1.5% to 2%. The specimen was PBMCs. Receptors were obtained from a woman aged 25 to 45 in good health and CMV-seronegative. The CDR3 runs from the conserved cysteine through the conserved F or W. The D gene is left open where the match is weak. Some rows have no size entry. The others give once, few or many, or a class for an expanded clone.

j_call: TRBJ1-4
clone_size: few
v_call: TRBV2
d_call: NA
cdr3_aa: CASSKQGLKEKLFF
cdr3_nt: TGTGCCAGCAGTAAACAGGGCCTAAAGGAAAAACTGTTTTTT

j_call: TRBJ2-7
clone_size: NA
v_call: TRBV5-5
d_call: NA
cdr3_aa: CASSLETDFYEQYF
cdr3_nt: TGTGCCAGCAGCTTGGAGACAGACTTCTACGAGCAGTACTTC

j_call: TRBJ1-2
clone_size: NA
v_call: TRBV27
d_call: TRBD1
cdr3_aa: CASSSLRDRVHYGYTF
cdr3_nt: TGTGCCAGCAGTTCCTTAAGGGACAGGGTCCACTATGGCTACACCTTC

j_call: TRBJ2-7
clone_size: NA
v_call: TRBV7-8
d_call: TRBD1
cdr3_aa: CASSPRTGITYEQYF
cdr3_nt: TGTGCCAGCAGCCCAAGGACAGGGATCACCTACGAGCAGTACTTC

j_call: TRBJ1-1
clone_size: NA
v_call: TRBV30
d_call: TRBD1
cdr3_aa: CAWRTGTEAFF
cdr3_nt: TGTGCCTGGAGGACAGGGACTGAAGCTTTCTTT

j_call: TRBJ1-1
clone_size: NA
v_call: TRBV2
d_call: NA
cdr3_aa: CASHRGGGVKTEAFF
cdr3_nt: TGTGCCAGCCATCGGGGAGGGGGGGTGAAGACTGAAGCTTTCTTT

j_call: TRBJ1-1
clone_size: once
v_call: TRBV30
d_call: NA
cdr3_aa: CAWKRLSVSAFF
cdr3_nt: TGTGCCTGGAAAAGACTGTCTGTTTCGGCTTTCTTT

j_call: TRBJ2-1
clone_size: once
v_call: TRBV4-3
d_call: TRBD1
cdr3_aa: CASSQAPWTGANEQFF
cdr3_nt: TGCGCCAGCAGCCAAGCCCCTTGGACAGGGGCCAATGAGCAGTTCTTC

j_call: TRBJ1-2
clone_size: NA
v_call: TRBV11-2
d_call: NA
cdr3_aa: CASSPQGYYGYTF
cdr3_nt: TGTGCCAGCAGCCCGCAGGGGTACTATGGCTACACCTTC

j_call: TRBJ2-3
clone_size: few
v_call: TRBV7-6
d_call: NA
cdr3_aa: CASSLGYPSTDTQYF
cdr3_nt: TGTGCCAGCAGCTTAGGCTATCCTAGCACAGATACGCAGTATTTT

j_call: TRBJ2-7
clone_size: NA
v_call: TRBV6-5
d_call: NA
cdr3_aa: CASSSAGGNYEQYF
cdr3_nt: TGTGCCAGCAGTTCCGCAGGGGGGAACTACGAGCAGTACTTC

j_call: TRBJ2-4
clone_size: NA
v_call: TRBV2
d_call: TRBD1
cdr3_aa: CATMGQGINIQYF
cdr3_nt: TGTGCCACCATGGGACAGGGAATAAACATTCAGTACTTC

j_call: TRBJ1-2
clone_size: NA
v_call: TRBV6-5
d_call: TRBD1
cdr3_aa: CASRAAGGRGYGYTF
cdr3_nt: TGTGCCAGCAGGGCGGCAGGGGGTCGTGGCTATGGCTACACCTTC

j_call: TRBJ1-1
clone_size: NA
v_call: TRBV6-5
d_call: NA
cdr3_aa: CASSYLGAGVNTEAFF
cdr3_nt: TGTGCCAGCAGTTACCTGGGGGCCGGGGTAAACACTGAAGCTTTCTTT

j_call: TRBJ2-3
clone_size: once
v_call: TRBV5-1
d_call: NA
cdr3_aa: CASSLEALTDTQYF
cdr3_nt: TGCGCCAGCAGCTTGGAAGCCCTCACAGATACGCAGTATTTT

j_call: TRBJ2-7
clone_size: NA
v_call: TRBV5-4
d_call: TRBD1
cdr3_aa: CASSLRQGAYEQYF
cdr3_nt: TGTGCCAGCAGCTTGAGGCAGGGGGCCTACGAGCAGTACTTC

j_call: TRBJ2-4
clone_size: NA
v_call: TRBV5-6
d_call: TRBD1
cdr3_aa: CASSRTGLHPKNIQYF
cdr3_nt: TGTGCCAGCAGCAGGACAGGCCTTCACCCGAAAAACATTCAGTACTTC

j_call: TRBJ2-7
clone_size: few
v_call: TRBV28
d_call: TRBD1
cdr3_aa: CASSVTGTGGEWQYF
cdr3_nt: TGTGCCAGCAGTGTTACCGGGACAGGGGGGGAGTGGCAGTACTTC

j_call: TRBJ1-1
clone_size: NA
v_call: TRBV7-9
d_call: TRBD1
cdr3_aa: CASSLARQGGTEAFF
cdr3_nt: TGTGCCAGCAGCTTAGCCAGACAGGGGGGAACTGAAGCTTTCTTT

j_call: TRBJ2-7
clone_size: NA
v_call: TRBV5-1
d_call: TRBD1
cdr3_aa: CASSSDRIEYEQYF
cdr3_nt: TGCGCCAGCAGCTCGGACAGGATTGAATACGAGCAGTACTTC

j_call: TRBJ2-2
clone_size: NA
v_call: TRBV5-1
d_call: TRBD2
cdr3_aa: CASSLEVAGIGELFF
cdr3_nt: TGCGCCAGCAGCTTGGAGGTAGCGGGGATCGGGGAGCTGTTTTTT

j_call: TRBJ2-2
clone_size: NA
v_call: TRBV7-3
d_call: TRBD2
cdr3_aa: CASSRGLAGTGELFF
cdr3_nt: TGTGCCAGCAGCCGCGGACTAGCGGGAACCGGGGAGCTGTTTTTT

j_call: TRBJ2-7
clone_size: NA
v_call: TRBV6-1
d_call: TRBD1
cdr3_aa: CASGARGQGYQQYF
cdr3_nt: TGTGCCAGCGGCGCGAGGGGACAGGGCTACCAGCAGTACTTC

j_call: TRBJ2-7
clone_size: few
v_call: TRBV29-1
d_call: NA
cdr3_aa: CSYGPRHVSEQYF
cdr3_nt: TGCAGCTATGGGCCCCGGCACGTCAGCGAGCAGTACTTC

j_call: TRBJ2-7
clone_size: NA
v_call: TRBV5-1
d_call: TRBD1
cdr3_aa: CASSPDRDVPDEQYF
cdr3_nt: TGCGCCAGCAGCCCGGACAGGGATGTCCCTGACGAGCAATACTTC

j_call: TRBJ1-1
clone_size: NA
v_call: TRBV2
d_call: NA
cdr3_aa: CASLGGGSNTEAFF
cdr3_nt: TGTGCCAGCTTGGGGGGGGGATCGAACACTGAAGCTTTCTTT

j_call: TRBJ1-1
clone_size: NA
v_call: TRBV27
d_call: TRBD1
cdr3_aa: CASKDRGTNTGAFF
cdr3_nt: TGTGCCAGCAAAGACAGGGGGACGAACACTGGAGCTTTCTTT

j_call: TRBJ2-2
clone_size: NA
v_call: TRBV7-9
d_call: NA
cdr3_aa: CASSIPSVGELFF
cdr3_nt: TGTGCCAGCAGCATTCCTAGCGTCGGGGAGCTGTTTTTT

j_call: TRBJ2-7
clone_size: NA
v_call: TRBV5-6
d_call: NA
cdr3_aa: CASSLIGQGYEQYF
cdr3_nt: TGTGCCAGCAGCTTGATCGGTCAGGGCTACGAGCAGTACTTC

j_call: TRBJ1-1
clone_size: NA
v_call: TRBV21-1
d_call: NA
cdr3_aa: CASSTPKVRGTEAFF
cdr3_nt: TGTGCCAGCAGCACGCCAAAGGTCCGGGGAACTGAAGCTTTCTTT

j_call: TRBJ1-2
clone_size: NA
v_call: TRBV7-9
d_call: NA
cdr3_aa: CASSSGRAGGYTF
cdr3_nt: TGTGCCAGCAGCAGTGGTAGGGCGGGCGGCTACACCTTC

j_call: TRBJ1-1
clone_size: NA
v_call: TRBV6-6
d_call: NA
cdr3_aa: CASSSRQFNTEAFF
cdr3_nt: TGTGCCAGCAGTTCCCGTCAGTTTAACACTGAAGCTTTCTTT

j_call: TRBJ2-4
clone_size: NA
v_call: TRBV5-1
d_call: NA
cdr3_aa: CASSLGGARQNIQYF
cdr3_nt: TGCGCCAGCAGCCTTGGCGGGGCCCGCCAAAACATTCAGTACTTC

j_call: TRBJ2-2
clone_size: NA
v_call: TRBV11-2
d_call: TRBD1
cdr3_aa: CASSLGTGGNTGELFF
cdr3_nt: TGTGCCAGCAGCTTAGGAACAGGGGGAAACACCGGGGAGCTGTTTTTT

j_call: TRBJ1-6
clone_size: NA
v_call: TRBV4-2
d_call: TRBD1
cdr3_aa: CASSLTGSPYNSPLHF
cdr3_nt: TGTGCCAGCAGCCTGACAGGGAGCCCCTATAATTCACCCCTCCACTTT

j_call: TRBJ2-1
clone_size: NA
v_call: TRBV5-1
d_call: NA
cdr3_aa: CASSSLDRGNEQFF
cdr3_nt: TGCGCCAGCAGCTCACTAGACCGGGGGAATGAGCAGTTCTTC

j_call: TRBJ2-2
clone_size: few
v_call: TRBV5-1
d_call: TRBD1
cdr3_aa: CASSSGTVNTGELFF
cdr3_nt: TGCGCCAGCAGCTCCGGGACAGTGAACACCGGGGAGCTGTTTTTT

j_call: TRBJ1-1
clone_size: NA
v_call: TRBV10-3
d_call: NA
cdr3_aa: CAIRELDTEAFF
cdr3_nt: TGTGCCATCAGGGAGCTAGACACTGAAGCTTTCTTT

j_call: TRBJ2-5
clone_size: NA
v_call: TRBV30
d_call: NA
cdr3_aa: CAWSPLEDQETQYF
cdr3_nt: TGTGCCTGGAGTCCCCTGGAGGACCAAGAGACCCAGTACTTC

j_call: TRBJ1-2
clone_size: NA
v_call: TRBV4-1
d_call: NA
cdr3_aa: CASSQRTDWNYGYTF
cdr3_nt: TGCGCCAGCAGCCAGCGGACAGACTGGAACTATGGCTACACCTTC

j_call: TRBJ2-7
clone_size: NA
v_call: TRBV6-1
d_call: TRBD1
cdr3_aa: CASSVRQGNEQYF
cdr3_nt: TGTGCCAGCAGTGTACGACAGGGCAACGAGCAGTACTTC

j_call: TRBJ2-1
clone_size: NA
v_call: TRBV11-1
d_call: NA
cdr3_aa: CASSLVGRGRSSHNEQFF
cdr3_nt: TGTGCCAGCAGCTTAGTGGGCAGGGGCAGGTCAAGCCACAATGAGCAGTTCTTC

j_call: TRBJ2-7
clone_size: NA
v_call: TRBV7-2
d_call: TRBD2
cdr3_aa: CASSLEGSGRIYEQYF
cdr3_nt: TGTGCCAGCAGCTTAGAGGGTAGCGGGAGAATCTACGAGCAGTACTTC

j_call: TRBJ1-1
clone_size: NA
v_call: TRBV6-5
d_call: NA
cdr3_aa: CASSYSEGLNTEAFF
cdr3_nt: TGTGCCAGCAGTTACTCGGAGGGATTGAACACTGAAGCTTTTTTT

j_call: TRBJ1-1
clone_size: NA
v_call: TRBV30
d_call: NA
cdr3_aa: CAWRAGNTEAFF
cdr3_nt: TGTGCCTGGAGAGCAGGGAACACTGAAGCTTTCTTT

j_call: TRBJ1-4
clone_size: once
v_call: TRBV9
d_call: TRBD1
cdr3_aa: CASSHSQGRGEKLFF
cdr3_nt: TGTGCCAGCAGCCATTCACAGGGGAGAGGTGAAAAACTGTTTTTT

j_call: TRBJ2-2
clone_size: NA
v_call: TRBV5-1
d_call: TRBD1
cdr3_aa: CASRLSRDRGSTGELFF
cdr3_nt: TGCGCCAGCAGATTAAGCCGGGACAGGGGTTCCACCGGGGAGCTGTTTTTT

j_call: TRBJ2-5
clone_size: NA
v_call: TRBV29-1
d_call: TRBD1
cdr3_aa: CSVDRGIQETQYF
cdr3_nt: TGCAGCGTTGACAGGGGGATACAAGAGACCCAGTACTTC

j_call: TRBJ1-2
clone_size: NA
v_call: TRBV19
d_call: NA
cdr3_aa: CASIVSGNTNYGYTF
cdr3_nt: TGTGCCAGTATCGTGTCGGGGAATACTAACTATGGCTACACCTTC

j_call: TRBJ1-2
clone_size: once
v_call: TRBV9
d_call: NA
cdr3_aa: CASSVFDRTGKYGYTF
cdr3_nt: TGTGCCAGCAGCGTGTTTGACCGGACTGGAAAGTATGGCTACACCTTC

j_call: TRBJ2-5
clone_size: few
v_call: TRBV18
d_call: NA
cdr3_aa: CASSPMTGRETQYF
cdr3_nt: TGTGCCAGCTCACCAATGACAGGACGCGAGACCCAGTACTTC